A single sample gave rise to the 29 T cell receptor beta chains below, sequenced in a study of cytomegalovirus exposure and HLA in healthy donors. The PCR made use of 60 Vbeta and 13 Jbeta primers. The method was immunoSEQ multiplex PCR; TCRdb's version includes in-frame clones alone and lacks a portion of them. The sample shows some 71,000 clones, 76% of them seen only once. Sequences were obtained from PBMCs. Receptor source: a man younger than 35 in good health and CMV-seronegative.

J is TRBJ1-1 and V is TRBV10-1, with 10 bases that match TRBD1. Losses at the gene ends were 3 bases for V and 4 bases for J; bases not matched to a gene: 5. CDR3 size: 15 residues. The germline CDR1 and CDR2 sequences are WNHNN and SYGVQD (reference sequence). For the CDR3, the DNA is TGCGCCAGCAGTGAAGGGACAGGGGCTCGCACTGAAGCTTTCTTT. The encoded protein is CASSEGTGARTEAFF.

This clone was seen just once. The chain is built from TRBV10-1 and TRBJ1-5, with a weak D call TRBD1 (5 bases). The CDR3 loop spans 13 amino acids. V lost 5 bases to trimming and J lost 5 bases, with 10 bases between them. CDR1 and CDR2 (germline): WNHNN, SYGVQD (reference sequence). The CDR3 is CASSLPRDQPQHF. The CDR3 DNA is TGCGCCAGCAGTCTTCCCAGGGATCAGCCCCAGCATTTT.

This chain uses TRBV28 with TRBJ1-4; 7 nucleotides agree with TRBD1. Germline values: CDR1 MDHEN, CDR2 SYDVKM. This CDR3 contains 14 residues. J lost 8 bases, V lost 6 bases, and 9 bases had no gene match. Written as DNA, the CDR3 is TGTGCCAGCAGCCTCGACAGGGTAGGAGAAAAACTGTTTTTT. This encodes CASSLDRVGEKLFF.

The CDR3 here is CASGGGYNEQFF. The CDR3 DNA follows: TGTGCCAGCGGGGGAGGCTACAATGAGCAGTTCTTC. J is TRBJ2-1 and V is TRBV7-6; weak D call: TRBD2 (6 bases). Trimming cost V 8 bases and J 3 bases, with 8 bases left between them. Looked up from germline, CDR1 is SGHVS and CDR2 is FNYEAQ. The CDR3 length is 12 residues.

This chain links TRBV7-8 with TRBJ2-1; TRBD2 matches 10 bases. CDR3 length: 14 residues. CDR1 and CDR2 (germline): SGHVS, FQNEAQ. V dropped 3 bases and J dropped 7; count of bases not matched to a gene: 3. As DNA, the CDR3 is TGTGCCAGCAGCTTGACTAGCGGGTTTAATGAGCAGTTCTTC. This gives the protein CASSLTSGFNEQFF.

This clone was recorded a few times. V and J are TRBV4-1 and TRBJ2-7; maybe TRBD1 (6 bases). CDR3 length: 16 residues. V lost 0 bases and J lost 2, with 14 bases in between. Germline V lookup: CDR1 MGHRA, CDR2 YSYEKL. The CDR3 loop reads CASSQDRRQGTYEQYF. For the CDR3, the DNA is TGCGCCAGCAGCCAAGATAGGCGGCAGGGGACCTACGAGCAGTACTTC.

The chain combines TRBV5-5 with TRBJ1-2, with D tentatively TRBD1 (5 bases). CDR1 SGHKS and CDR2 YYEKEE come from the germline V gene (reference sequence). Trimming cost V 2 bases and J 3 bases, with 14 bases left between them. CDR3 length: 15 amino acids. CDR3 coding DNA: TGTGCCAGCAGCTTAACAGCGGGGGGGGACTATGGCTACACCTTC. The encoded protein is CASSLTAGGDYGYTF. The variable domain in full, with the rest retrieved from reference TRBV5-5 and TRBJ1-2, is DAGVTQSPTHLIKTRGQQVTLRCSPISGHKSVSWYQQVLGQGPQFIFQYYEKEERGRGNFPDRFSARQFPNYSSELNVNALLLGDSALYLCASSLTAGGDYGYTFGSGTRLTVV.

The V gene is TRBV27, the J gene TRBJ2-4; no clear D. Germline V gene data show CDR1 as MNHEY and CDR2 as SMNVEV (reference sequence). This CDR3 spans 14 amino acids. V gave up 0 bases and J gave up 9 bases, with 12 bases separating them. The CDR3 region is CASSLSGSLGIQYF. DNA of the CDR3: TGTGCCAGCAGTTTATCGGGTAGCCTGGGCATTCAGTACTTC.

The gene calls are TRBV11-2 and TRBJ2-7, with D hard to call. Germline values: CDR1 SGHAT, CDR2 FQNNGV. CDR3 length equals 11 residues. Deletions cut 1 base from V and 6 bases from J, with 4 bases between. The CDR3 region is CASSLGREQYF. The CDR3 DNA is TGTGCCAGCAGCTTAGGTCGCGAGCAGTACTTC.

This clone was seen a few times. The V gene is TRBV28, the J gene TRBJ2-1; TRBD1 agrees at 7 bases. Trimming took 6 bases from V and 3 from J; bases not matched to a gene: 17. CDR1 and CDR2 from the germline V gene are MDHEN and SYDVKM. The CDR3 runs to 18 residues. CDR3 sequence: CASSRTYSGTVNYNEQFF. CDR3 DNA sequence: TGTGCCAGCAGCCGTACTTACTCCGGGACAGTGAACTACAATGAGCAGTTCTTC.

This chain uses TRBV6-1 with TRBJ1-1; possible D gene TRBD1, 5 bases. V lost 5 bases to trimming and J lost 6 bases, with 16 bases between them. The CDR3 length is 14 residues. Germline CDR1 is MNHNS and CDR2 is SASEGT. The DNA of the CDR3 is TGTGCCAGCAGTCTTGGGCAGGGTGGGGCTGAAGCTTTCTTT. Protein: CASSLGQGGAEAFF.

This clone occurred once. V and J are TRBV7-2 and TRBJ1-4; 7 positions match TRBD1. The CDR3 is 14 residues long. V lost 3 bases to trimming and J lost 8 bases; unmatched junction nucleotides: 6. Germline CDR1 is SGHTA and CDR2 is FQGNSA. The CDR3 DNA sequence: TGTGCCAGCAGCTTCAGGGGGTTGAGGGAAAAACTGTTTTTT. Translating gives CASSFRGLREKLFF.

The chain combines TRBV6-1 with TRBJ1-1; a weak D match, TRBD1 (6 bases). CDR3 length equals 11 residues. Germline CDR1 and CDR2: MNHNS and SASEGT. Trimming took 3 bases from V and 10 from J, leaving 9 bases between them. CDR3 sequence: CASSEDSGAFF. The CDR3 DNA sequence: TGTGCCAGCAGTGAGGACAGCGGAGCTTTCTTT.

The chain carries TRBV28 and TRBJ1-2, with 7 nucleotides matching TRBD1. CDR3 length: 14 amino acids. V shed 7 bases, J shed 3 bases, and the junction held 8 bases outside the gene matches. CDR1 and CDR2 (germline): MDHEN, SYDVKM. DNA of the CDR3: TGTGCCAGCACCCTCACCGGGACAGACTATGGCTACACCTTC. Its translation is CASTLTGTDYGYTF.

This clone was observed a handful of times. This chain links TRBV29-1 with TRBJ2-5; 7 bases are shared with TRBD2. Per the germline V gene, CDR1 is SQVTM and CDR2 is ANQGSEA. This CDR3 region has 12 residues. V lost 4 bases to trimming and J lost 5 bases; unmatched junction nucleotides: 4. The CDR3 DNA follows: TGCAGCGTTGGGGACGGGGGGGAGACCCAGTACTTC. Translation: CSVGDGGETQYF.

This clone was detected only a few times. This CDR3 reads CASRAGGRTGELFF. The CDR3 DNA sequence: TGTGCCAGCAGGGCAGGGGGCCGGACCGGGGAGCTGTTTTTT. V is TRBV6-6 and J is TRBJ2-2, with 8 bases identical to TRBD1. V was pared by 6 bases and J by 5 bases, with 5 bases of the junction left unmatched. Germline lookup yields CDR1 MNHNY and CDR2 SVGAGI (reference sequence). The CDR3 loop spans 14 amino acids.

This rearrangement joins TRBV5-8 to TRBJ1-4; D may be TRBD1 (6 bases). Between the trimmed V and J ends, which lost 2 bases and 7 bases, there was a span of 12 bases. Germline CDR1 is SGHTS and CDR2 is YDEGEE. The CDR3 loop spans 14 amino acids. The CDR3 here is CASSFRDIGEKLFF. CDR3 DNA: TGTGCCAGCAGCTTCCGGGACATTGGTGAAAAACTGTTTTTT.

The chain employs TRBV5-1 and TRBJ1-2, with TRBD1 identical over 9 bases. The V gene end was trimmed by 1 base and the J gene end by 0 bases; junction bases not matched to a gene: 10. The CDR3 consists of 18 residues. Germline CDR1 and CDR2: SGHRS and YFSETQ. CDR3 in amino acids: CASSLREDRGISNYGYTF. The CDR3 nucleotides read TGCGCCAGCAGCTTGAGGGAAGACAGGGGGATCTCTAACTATGGCTACACCTTC.

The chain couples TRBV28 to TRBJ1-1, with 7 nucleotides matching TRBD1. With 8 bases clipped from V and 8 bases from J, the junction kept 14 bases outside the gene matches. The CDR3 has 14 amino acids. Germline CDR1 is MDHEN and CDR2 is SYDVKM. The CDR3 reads CASGGDSGKWEAFF. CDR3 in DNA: TGTGCCAGCGGAGGGGACAGTGGTAAATGGGAAGCTTTCTTT. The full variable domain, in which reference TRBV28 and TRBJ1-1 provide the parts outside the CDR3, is DVKVTQSSRYLVKRTGEKVFLECVQDMDHENMFWYRQDPGLGLRLIYFSYDVKMKEKGDIPEGYSVSREKKERFSLILESASTNQTSMYLCASGGDSGKWEAFFGQGTRLTVV.

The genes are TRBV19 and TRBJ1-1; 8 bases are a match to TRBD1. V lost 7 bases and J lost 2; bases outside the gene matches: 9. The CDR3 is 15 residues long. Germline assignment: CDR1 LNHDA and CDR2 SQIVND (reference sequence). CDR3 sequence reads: CASTPDRAANTEAFF. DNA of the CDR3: TGTGCCAGTACCCCGGACAGGGCGGCAAACACTGAAGCTTTCTTT.

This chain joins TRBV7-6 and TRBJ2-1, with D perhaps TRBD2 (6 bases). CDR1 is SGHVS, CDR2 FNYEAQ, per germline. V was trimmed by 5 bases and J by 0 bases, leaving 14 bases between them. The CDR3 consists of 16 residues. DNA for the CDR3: TGTGCCAGCAGCCGGAGCGCGGGGAGCTCCTACAATGAGCAGTTCTTC. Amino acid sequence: CASSRSAGSSYNEQFF.

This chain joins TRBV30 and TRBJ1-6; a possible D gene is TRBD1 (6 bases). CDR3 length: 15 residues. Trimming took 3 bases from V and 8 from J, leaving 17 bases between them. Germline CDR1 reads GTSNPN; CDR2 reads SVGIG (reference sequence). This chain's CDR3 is CAWSHGQGNDSPLHF. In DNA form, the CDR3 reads TGTGCCTGGAGCCATGGCCAGGGGAACGATTCACCCCTCCACTTT.

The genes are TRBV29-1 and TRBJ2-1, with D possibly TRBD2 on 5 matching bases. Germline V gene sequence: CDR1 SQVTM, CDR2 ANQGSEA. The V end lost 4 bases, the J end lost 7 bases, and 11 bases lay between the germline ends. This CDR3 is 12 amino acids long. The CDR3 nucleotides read TGCAGCGTTGTACTAGGCCCGAATGAGCAGTTCTTC. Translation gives CSVVLGPNEQFF.

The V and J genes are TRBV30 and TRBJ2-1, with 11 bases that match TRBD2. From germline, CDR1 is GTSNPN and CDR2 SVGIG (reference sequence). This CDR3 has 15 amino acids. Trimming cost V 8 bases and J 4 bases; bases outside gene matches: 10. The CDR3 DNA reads TGTGCCGGAACGGCGGGGACTAGCGGTTACAATGAGCAGTTCTTC. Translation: CAGTAGTSGYNEQFF.

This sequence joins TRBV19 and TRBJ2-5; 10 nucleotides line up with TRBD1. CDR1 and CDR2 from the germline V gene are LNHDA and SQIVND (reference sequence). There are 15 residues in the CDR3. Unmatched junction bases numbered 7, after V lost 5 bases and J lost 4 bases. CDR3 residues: CASSYRDRGGETQYF. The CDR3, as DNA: TGTGCCAGTAGTTACCGGGACAGGGGAGGAGAGACCCAGTACTTC.

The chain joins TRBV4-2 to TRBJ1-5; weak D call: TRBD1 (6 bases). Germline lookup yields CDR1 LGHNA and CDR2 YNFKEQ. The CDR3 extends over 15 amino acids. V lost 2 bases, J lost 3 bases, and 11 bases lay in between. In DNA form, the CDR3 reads TGTGCCAGCAGCCAACAGGGGACATCCAATCAGCCCCAGCATTTT. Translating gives CASSQQGTSNQPQHF.

The CDR3 DNA is TGTGCCAGCAGTGGAACCCGAGAACAGGGGGCCAACGAGCAGTACGTC. Protein product: CASSGTREQGANEQYV. This chain links TRBV25-1 with TRBJ2-7; 9 bases align to TRBD1. The V segment lost 4 bases and the J segment 5 bases; nucleotides outside the gene matches: 12. This CDR3 is 16 amino acids long. From germline, CDR1 is MGHDK and CDR2 SYGVNS.

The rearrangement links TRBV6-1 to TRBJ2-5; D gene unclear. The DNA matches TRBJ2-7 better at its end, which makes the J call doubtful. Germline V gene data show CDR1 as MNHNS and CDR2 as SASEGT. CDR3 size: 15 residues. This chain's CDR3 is CASSEPTVSDYEQYF. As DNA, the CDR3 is TGTGCCAGCAGTGAACCTACTGTGTCCGACTACGAGCAGTACTTC.

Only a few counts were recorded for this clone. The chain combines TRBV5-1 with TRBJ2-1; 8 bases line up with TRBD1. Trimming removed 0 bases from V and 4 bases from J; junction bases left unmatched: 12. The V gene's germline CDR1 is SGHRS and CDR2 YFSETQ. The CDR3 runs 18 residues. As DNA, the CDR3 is TGCGCCAGCAGCTTGGCAGTATTGGACAGGGTAACGTACAATGAGCAGTTCTTC. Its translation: CASSLAVLDRVTYNEQFF.